The present T cell receptor (beta chain) was sequenced within a study of shared clonotypes between healthy human individuals (dated by TCRdb to the early 2020s). Context from the whole study: The cohort included three men and two women between 18 and 49 years of age. To increase sequencing depth and limit assay-specific biases, different laboratories used diverse techniques to prepare libraries and sequence TCR repertoires. Leukapheresis yielded between about 0.94 and 10 billion PBMCs per donor. Blood TCR repertoires of about five healthy adults were deeply sequenced to estimate repertoire size and the extent of clonotype sharing between individuals. Per donor, three plates each were used for CD4 naive and CD4 memory, two for CD8 naive, and one for CD8 memory.

The paper as a whole reports these results and caveats: Compared with non-shared clonotypes, the clonotypes found in all four sorted-subset donors had higher generation probabilities. Sampling was restricted to blood, and TCR repertoires in tissue are likely to differ from TCR repertoires in blood. Pairwise subsampling indicated that sequencing depth was expected to affect the degree of clonotype sharing among donors. Incomplete sequencing was indicated by rarefaction of sorted-subset datasets, despite the large sequencing depth. Naive subsets generally had larger estimated clonotype richness than memory subsets. When four donors were compared, the shared fraction of clonotypes was around 5.1% for naive CD4, around 3.6% for naive CD8, 2% to 2.5% for memory CD4, and 0.4% for memory CD8. Because the study included a small number of donors, the genetic and exposure-history diversity represented was limited.

Points on this clone: It has no known antigen specificity. It has no much larger one-base neighbor in the sample; base qualities were not kept.

The junction carries 17 bases between V and J, which are trimmed by 3 bases and 6 bases respectively. The CDR3 measures 15 amino acids from cysteine to phenylalanine. Just CDR3 DNA is preserved here, 45 bases in frame from base 1. Per the germline V gene (reference sequence), LNHDA is the CDR1 and SQIVND is the CDR2. The donors were healthy, HIV-negative adults who had no recently reported acute infections or vaccinations. All donors were Caucasian adults living in Nashville, Tennessee, USA. Magnetic negative selection was used to enrich CD4+ T cells, after which naive cells were positively selected on CD45RA and the negative fraction became the memory subset. After blood collection by leukapheresis, PBMCs were isolated using Ficoll-Histopaque density gradient centrifugation and then cryopreserved in the vapor phase of liquid nitrogen. Purity and quantity of every magnetically sorted T cell population were checked by analytical flow cytometry. From each sorted fraction, genomic DNA was isolated and quantified by UV absorbance on a Nanodrop 2000c.

TCR CDR3 regions were amplified from genomic DNA by multiplex PCR using the deep immunoSEQ assay. Genomic DNA extracted from each cell subset was distributed evenly over all wells of several immunoSEQ 96-well plates, and each plate served as one replicate. For sorted subsets, roughly 200 ng of genomic DNA, equivalent to 25,000 to 30,000 T cell genomes, went into each replicate PCR. Purified libraries were measured with a Qubit 3.0 fluorometer, size-checked on a Bioanalyzer 2100, and measured again with the KAPA Library Quantification kit. Every immunoSEQ 96-well plate was sequenced on a dedicated single-read 150-cycle Illumina NextSeq 550 flow cell. Concerning the study's data processing: Because the immunoSEQ output held only junctional sequences and lacked quality scores, the filtering could not match the filtering applied to full-length reads. To assign V/J genes and CDR3, sequences were annotated using PyIR, a Python wrapper for IgBLAST v1.9, with IMGT germline references. Reads were removed for weak V/J assignments (E-value above 1e-6), missing CDR3, stop codons, out-of-frame junctions, or ambiguous translated residues. V3J clonotypes were defined by identical inferred V gene, J gene, and CDR3 amino acid sequence. To compute the percentage overlap between repertoires, the number of shared unique clonotypes was divided by the size of the smaller repertoire. Three approaches were used to assess repertoire richness: RTK rarefaction, the Chao1 estimator, and Recon v2.1 estimates of unobserved clonotypes. Generation probabilities for all TCRbeta clonotypes obtained by the gDNA method from several donors were computed using OLGA. In TCRdb, the immuneACCESS table is reduced to in-frame sequences with V and J assigned. These tables do not hold every clone; where another copy was compared, an unresolved V gene accounts for under half, and the others remain unexplained. The V and J calls and clone size come from that table; D and trimming were worked out from the DNA. Across this sample there are 1.5 million to 1.9 million clones, with approximately 98% seen only once. About 0.45% of the sample comes from the top ten.

The chain was built from TRBV19 and TRBJ1-1; no confident D gene assignment can be made. Sequenced: naive CD4+ T cells sorted from blood. According to the study, the label for this sample's cell subset or site signals: CD45RA+ positively selected. The sequence was obtained from a man aged 25-45 years in good health. Read as DNA, the sequence is TGTGCCAGTAGTATCGGGGTCCCAGGATTGGCTGAAGCTTTCTTT. The resulting protein is CASSIGVPGLAEAFF.